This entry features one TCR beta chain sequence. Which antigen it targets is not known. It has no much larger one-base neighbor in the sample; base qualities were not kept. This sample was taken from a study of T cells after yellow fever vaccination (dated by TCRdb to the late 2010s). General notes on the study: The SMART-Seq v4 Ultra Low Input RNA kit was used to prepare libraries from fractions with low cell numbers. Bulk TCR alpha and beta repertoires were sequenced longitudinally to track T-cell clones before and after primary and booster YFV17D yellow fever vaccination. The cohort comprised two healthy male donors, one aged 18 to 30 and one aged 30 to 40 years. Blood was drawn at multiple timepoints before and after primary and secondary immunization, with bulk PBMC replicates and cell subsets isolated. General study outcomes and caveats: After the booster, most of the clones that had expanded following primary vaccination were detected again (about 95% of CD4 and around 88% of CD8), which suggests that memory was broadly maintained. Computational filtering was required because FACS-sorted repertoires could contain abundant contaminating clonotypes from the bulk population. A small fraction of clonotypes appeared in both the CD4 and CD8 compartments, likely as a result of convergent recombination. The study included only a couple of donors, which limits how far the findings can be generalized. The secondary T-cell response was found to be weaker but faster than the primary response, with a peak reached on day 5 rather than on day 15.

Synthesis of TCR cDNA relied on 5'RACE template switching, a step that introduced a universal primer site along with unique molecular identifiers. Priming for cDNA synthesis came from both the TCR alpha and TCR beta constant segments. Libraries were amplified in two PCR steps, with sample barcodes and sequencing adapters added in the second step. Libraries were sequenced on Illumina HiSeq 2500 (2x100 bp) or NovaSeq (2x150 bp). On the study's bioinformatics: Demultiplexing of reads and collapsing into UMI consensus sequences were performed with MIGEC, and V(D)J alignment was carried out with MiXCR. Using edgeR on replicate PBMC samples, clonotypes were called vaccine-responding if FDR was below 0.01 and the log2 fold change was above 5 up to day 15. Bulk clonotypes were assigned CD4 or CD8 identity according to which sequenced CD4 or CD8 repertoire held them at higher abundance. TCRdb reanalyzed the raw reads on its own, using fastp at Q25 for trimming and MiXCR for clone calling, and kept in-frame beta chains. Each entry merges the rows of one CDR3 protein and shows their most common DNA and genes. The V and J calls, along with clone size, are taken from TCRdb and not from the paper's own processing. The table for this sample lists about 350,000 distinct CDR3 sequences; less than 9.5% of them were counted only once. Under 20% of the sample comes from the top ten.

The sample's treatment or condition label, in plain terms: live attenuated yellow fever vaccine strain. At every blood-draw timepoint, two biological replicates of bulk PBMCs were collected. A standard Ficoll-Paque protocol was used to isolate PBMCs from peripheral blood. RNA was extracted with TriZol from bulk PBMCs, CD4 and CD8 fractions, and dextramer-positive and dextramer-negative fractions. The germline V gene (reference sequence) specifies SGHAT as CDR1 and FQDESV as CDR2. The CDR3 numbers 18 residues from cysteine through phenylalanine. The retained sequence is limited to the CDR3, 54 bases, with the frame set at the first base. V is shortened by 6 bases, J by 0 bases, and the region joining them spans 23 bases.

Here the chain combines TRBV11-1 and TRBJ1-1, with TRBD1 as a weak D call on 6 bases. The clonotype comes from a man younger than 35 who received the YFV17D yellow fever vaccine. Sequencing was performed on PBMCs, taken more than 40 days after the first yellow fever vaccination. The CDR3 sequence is CASRPGHSNGGMNTEAFF. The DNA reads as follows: TGTGCCAGCAGGCCGGGACATTCCAATGGGGGAATGAACACTGAAGCTTTCTTT.